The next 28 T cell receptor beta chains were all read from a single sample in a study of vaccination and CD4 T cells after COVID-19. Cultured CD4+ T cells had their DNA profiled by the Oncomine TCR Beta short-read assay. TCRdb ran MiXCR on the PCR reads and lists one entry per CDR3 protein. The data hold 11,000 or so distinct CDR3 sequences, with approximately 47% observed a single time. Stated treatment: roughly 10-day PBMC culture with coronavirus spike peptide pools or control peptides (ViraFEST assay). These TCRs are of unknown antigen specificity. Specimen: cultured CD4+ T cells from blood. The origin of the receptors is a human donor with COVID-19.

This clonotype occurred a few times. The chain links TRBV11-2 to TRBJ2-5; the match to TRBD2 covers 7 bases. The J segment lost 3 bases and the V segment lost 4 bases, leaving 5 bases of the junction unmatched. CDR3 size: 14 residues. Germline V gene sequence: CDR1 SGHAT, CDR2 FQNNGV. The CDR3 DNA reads TGTGCCAGCAGCTCCAGTGGGGGGGAAGAGACCCAGTACTTC. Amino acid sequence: CASSSSGGEETQYF.

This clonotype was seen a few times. The CDR3 sequence is CASIPSTGETEAFF. The CDR3 nucleotides read TGTGCCAGCATCCCATCCACAGGGGAAACTGAAGCTTTCTTT. This rearrangement joins TRBV6-1 to TRBJ1-1, with 7 nucleotides matching TRBD1. Germline CDR1 is MNHNS and CDR2 is SASEGT. This CDR3 region has 14 residues. V was clipped by 7 bases and J by 5 bases; unmatched bases: 10.

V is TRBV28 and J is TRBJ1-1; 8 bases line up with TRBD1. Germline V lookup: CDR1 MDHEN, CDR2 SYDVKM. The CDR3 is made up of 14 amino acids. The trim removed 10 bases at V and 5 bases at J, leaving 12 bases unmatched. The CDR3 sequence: CATESGTGGTEAFF. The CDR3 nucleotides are TGTGCCACCGAATCCGGGACAGGTGGGACTGAAGCTTTCTTT.

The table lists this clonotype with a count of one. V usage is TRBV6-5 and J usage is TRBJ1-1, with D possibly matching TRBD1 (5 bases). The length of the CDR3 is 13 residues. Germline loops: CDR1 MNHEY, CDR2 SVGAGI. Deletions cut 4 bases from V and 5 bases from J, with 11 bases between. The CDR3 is CASSFLDKTEAFF. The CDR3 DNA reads TGTGCCAGCAGTTTTCTGGACAAAACTGAAGCTTTCTTT.

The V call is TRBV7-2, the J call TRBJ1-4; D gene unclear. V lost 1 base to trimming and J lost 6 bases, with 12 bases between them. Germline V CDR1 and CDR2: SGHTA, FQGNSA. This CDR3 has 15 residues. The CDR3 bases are TGTGCCAGCAGCTTAGGGGTGAGCCTTTATGAAAAACTGTTTTTT. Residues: CASSLGVSLYEKLFF.

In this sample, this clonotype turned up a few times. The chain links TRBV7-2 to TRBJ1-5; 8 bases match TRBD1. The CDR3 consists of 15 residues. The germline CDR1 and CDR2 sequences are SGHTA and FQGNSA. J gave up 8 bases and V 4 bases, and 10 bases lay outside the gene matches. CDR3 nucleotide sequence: TGTGCCAGCAGCTCCGACAGGGGCGGGGGGGAGCCCCAGCATTTT. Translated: CASSSDRGGGEPQHF.

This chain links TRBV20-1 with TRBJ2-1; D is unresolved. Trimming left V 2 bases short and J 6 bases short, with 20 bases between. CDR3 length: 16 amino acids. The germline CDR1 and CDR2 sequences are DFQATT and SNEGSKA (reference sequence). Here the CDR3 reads CSARTLAHRAVNEQFF. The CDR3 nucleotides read TGCAGTGCTAGAACCCTGGCCCACCGAGCCGTCAATGAGCAGTTCTTC.

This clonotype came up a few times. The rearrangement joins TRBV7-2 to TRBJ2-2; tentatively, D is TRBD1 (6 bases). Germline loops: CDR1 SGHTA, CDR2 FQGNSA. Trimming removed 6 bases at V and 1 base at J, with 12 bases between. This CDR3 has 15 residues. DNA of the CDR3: TGTGCCAGCAGGTCCGGGACACAGAACACCGGGGAGCTGTTTTTT. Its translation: CASRSGTQNTGELFF.

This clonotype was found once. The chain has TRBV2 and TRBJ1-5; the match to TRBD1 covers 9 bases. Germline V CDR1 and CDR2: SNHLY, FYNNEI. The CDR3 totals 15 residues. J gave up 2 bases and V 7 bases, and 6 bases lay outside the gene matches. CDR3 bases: TGTGCCAGCATGGGGACAGGGCGTGGCAATCAGCCCCAGCATTTT. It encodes CASMGTGRGNQPQHF.

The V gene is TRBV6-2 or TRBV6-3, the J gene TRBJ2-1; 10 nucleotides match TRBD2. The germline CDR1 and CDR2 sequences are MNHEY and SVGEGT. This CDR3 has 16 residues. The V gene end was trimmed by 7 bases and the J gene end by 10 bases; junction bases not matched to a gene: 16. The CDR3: CASTSTSGFSVGEQFF. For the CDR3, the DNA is TGTGCCAGCACCTCGACTAGCGGGTTTTCCGTGGGAGAGCAGTTCTTC.

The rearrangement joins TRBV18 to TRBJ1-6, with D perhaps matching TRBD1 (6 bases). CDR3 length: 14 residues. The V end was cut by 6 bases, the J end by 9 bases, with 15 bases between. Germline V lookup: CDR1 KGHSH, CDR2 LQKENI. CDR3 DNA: TGTGCCAGCTCGGACAGAGGCGAAGTTTCACCCCTCCACTTT. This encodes CASSDRGEVSPLHF.

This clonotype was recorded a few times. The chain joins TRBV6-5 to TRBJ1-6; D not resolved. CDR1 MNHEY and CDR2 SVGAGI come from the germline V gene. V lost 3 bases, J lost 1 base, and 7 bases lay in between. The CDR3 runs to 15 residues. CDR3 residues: CASSYRVSYNSPLHF. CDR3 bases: TGTGCCAGCAGTTATAGGGTTTCCTATAATTCACCCCTCCACTTT.

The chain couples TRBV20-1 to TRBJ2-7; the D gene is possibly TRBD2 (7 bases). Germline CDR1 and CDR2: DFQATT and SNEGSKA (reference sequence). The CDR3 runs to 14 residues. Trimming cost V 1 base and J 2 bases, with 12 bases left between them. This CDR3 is CSARGRGAAYEQYF. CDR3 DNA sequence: TGCAGTGCTAGAGGACGGGGGGCCGCCTACGAGCAGTACTTC.

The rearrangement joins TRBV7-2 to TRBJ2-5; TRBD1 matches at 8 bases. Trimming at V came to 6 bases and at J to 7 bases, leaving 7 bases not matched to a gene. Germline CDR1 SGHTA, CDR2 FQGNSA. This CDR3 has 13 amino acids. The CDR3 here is CASSRTGPATQYF. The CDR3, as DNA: TGTGCCAGCAGTAGGACAGGGCCGGCGACCCAGTACTTC.

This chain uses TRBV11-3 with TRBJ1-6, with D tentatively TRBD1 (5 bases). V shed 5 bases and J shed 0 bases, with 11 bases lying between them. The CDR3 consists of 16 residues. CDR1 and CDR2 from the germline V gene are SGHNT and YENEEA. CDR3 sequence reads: CASSAGASSYNSPLHF. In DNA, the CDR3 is TGTGCCAGCAGCGCCGGGGCTAGCTCCTATAATTCACCCCTCCACTTT.

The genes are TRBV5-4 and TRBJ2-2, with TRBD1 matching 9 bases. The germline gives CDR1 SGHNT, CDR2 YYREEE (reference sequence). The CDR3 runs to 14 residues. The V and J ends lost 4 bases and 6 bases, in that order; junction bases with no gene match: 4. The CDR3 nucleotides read TGTGCCAGCAGCCAGGGACAGGGTGCCGGGGAGCTGTTTTTT. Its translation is CASSQGQGAGELFF.

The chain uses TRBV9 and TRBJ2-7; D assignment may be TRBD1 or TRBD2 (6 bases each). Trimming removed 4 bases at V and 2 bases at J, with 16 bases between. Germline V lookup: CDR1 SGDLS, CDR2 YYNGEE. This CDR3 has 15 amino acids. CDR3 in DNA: TGTGCCAGCAGCCCCCATAGTGGGGGGCCCTACGAGCAGTACTTC. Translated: CASSPHSGGPYEQYF.

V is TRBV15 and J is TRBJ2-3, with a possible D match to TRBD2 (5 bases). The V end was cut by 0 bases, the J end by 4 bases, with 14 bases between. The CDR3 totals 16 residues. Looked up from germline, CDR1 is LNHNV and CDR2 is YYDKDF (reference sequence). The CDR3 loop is CATSRDDGGWADTQYF. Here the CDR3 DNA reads TGTGCCACCAGCAGAGATGATGGCGGGTGGGCAGATACGCAGTATTTT.

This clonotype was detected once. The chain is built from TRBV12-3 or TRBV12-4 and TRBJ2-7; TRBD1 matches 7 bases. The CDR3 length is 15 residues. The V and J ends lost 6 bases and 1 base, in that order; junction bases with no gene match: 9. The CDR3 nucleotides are TGTGCCAGCAGAGTAACGGGGACAGCTTCCTACGAGCAGTACTTC. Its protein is CASRVTGTASYEQYF.

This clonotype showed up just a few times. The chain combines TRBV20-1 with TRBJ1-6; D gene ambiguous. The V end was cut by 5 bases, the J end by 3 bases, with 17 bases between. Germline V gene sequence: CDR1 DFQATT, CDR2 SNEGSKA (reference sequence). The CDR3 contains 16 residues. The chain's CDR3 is CSAPPVPAVYNSPLHF. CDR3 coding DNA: TGCAGTGCTCCGCCGGTCCCGGCGGTCTATAATTCACCCCTCCACTTT.

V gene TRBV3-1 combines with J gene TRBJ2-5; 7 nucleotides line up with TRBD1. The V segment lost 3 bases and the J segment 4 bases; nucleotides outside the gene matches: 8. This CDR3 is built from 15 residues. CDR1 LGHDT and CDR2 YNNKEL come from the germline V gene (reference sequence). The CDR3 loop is CASSHNRGSRETQYF. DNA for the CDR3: TGTGCCAGCAGCCATAACAGGGGCTCGAGAGAGACCCAGTACTTC.

CDR3: CASSAQTGTVYEEQYF. Written as DNA, the CDR3 is TGTGCCAGCAGCGCACAAACCGGGACAGTCTACGAAGAGCAGTACTTC. This rearrangement joins TRBV11-2 to TRBJ2-7, with TRBD1 matching over 7 bases. The junction had 17 bases not matched to a gene; V was cut back by 5 bases and J by 7 bases. Germline lookup yields CDR1 SGHAT and CDR2 FQNNGV. This CDR3 comprises 16 residues.

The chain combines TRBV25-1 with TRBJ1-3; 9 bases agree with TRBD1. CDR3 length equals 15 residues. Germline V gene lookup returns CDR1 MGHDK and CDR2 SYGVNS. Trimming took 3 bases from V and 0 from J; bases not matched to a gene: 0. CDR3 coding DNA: TGTGCCAGCAGTGAGGGACAGGGCTCTGGAAACACCATATATTTT. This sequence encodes CASSEGQGSGNTIYF. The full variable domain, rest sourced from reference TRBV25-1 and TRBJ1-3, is EADIYQTPRYLVIGTGKKITLECSQTMGHDKMYWYQQDPGMELHLIHYSYGVNSTEKGDLSSESTVSRIRTEHFPLTLESARPSHTSQYLCASSEGQGSGNTIYFGEGSWLTVV.

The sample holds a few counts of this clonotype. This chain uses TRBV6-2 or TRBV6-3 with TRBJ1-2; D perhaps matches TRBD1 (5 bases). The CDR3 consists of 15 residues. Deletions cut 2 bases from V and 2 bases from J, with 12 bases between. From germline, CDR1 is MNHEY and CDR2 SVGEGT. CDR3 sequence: CASSYGGRGNYGYTF. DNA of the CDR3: TGTGCCAGCAGTTACGGGGGACGGGGGAACTATGGCTACACCTTC.

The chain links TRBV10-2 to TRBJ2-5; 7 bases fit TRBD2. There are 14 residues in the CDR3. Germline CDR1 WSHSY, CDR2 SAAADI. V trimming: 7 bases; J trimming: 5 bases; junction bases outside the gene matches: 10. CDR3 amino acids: CASTVSGLGETQYF. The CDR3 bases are TGCGCCAGCACTGTTAGCGGGTTGGGGGAGACCCAGTACTTC.

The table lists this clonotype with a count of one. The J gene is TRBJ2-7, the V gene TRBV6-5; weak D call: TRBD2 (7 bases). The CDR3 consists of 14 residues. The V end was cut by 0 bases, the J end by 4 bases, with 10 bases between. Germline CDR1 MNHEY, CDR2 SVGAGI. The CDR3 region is CASSYSGGQYEQYF. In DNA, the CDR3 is TGTGCCAGCAGTTACTCGGGGGGGCAGTACGAGCAGTACTTC.

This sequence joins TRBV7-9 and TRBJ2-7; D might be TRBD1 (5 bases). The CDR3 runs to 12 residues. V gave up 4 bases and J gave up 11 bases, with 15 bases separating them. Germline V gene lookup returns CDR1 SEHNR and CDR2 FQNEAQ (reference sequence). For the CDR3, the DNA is TGTGCCAGCAGCTCGTCAACAGGCAGGGAGTACTTC. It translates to CASSSSTGREYF.

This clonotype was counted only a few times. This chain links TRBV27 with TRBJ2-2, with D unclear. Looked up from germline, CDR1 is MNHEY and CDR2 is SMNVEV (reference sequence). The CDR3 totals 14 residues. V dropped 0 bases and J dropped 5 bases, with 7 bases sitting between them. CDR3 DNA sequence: TGTGCCAGCAGTTTATCATGGGGAACCGGGGAGCTGTTTTTT. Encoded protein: CASSLSWGTGELFF.